The sequence of this T cell receptor (beta chain) was determined in a study of tumor-infiltrating lymphocytes in primary liver carcinoma. Looking at the study overall: Primary liver carcinoma, confirmed by histopathology, was surgically resected.

The CDR3 has 15 residues. With 5 bases clipped from V and 15 bases from J, the junction kept 16 bases outside the gene matches. Germline V gene lookup returns CDR1 MNHEY and CDR2 SVGEGT. To note about this clonotype: Its matching antigen is unknown.

The study, taken as a whole, reports: Tumor specimens were characterized by a significantly higher top-250-clone fraction than blood (p = 0.039).

With a constant-region primer, TCR beta cDNA was made from approximately 500 ng of total RNA. Libraries for TCR beta were built through three nested multiplex PCR rounds, which together made up a slightly modified ARM-PCR procedure. TRBV1-TRBV30 forward primers paired with a C-beta reverse primer were used in the first two PCR rounds, which ran approximately 10 cycles each. Via MiXCR, TCRdb re-called the multiplex PCR reads, giving one row per CDR3 protein. This sample has 330,000 or so distinct CDR3 sequences; 65% occur once, and the top ten carry roughly 6%. Germline DNA was also extracted, with blood RNA taken from unsorted whole blood.

V is TRBV6-2 or TRBV6-3 and J is TRBJ2-1; TRBD1 matches at 10 bases. The sequenced material came from peripheral blood. This sequence originates from a man aged 40-55 years with primary liver carcinoma and hepatitis B virus infection. The CDR3, as DNA: TGTGCCAGCAGTCAACCGGGACAGGGGTATTTTATAGGGTTCTTC. Protein product: CASSQPGQGYFIGFF.